One sample yielded the 11 T cell receptor beta chains listed below, sequenced in a study of cytomegalovirus exposure and HLA in healthy donors. Both 60 Vbeta primers and 13 Jbeta primers went into the PCR. TCRdb's copy holds only in-frame clones and misses some; the assay was immunoSEQ multiplex PCR. In the table there are roughly 90,000 clones, 85% to 90% of which are singletons. The sequenced material came from PBMCs. The receptors derive from a young man in good health and CMV-seronegative.

The CDR3 loop reads CASSLLGLGRGTIYF. The CDR3, as DNA: TGTGCCAGCAGCTTATTAGGTCTCGGTCGGGGCACCATATATTTT. This chain connects TRBV7-8 to TRBJ1-3; no firm D call. This CDR3 has 15 amino acids. The germline V gene has CDR1 SGHVS and CDR2 FQNEAQ. V lost 2 bases, J lost 9 bases, and 17 bases lay in between.

The chain is built from TRBV5-6 and TRBJ2-7, with a possible D match to TRBD2 (6 bases). V was clipped by 0 bases and J by 0 bases, with 7 bases between them. Germline V gives CDR1 SGHDT, CDR2 YYEEEE. There are 14 residues in the CDR3. DNA for the CDR3: TGTGCCAGCAGCTTGGGGGGAGGCTCCTACGAGCAGTACTTC. Encoded protein: CASSLGGGSYEQYF.

This chain joins TRBV9 and TRBJ1-2, with D uncertain. CDR3 length: 12 residues. Germline assignment: CDR1 SGDLS and CDR2 YYNGEE. Trimming removed 4 bases from V and 10 bases from J, with 14 bases in between. Here the CDR3 reads CASSMAGAHYTF. The CDR3 coding sequence is TGTGCCAGCAGCATGGCGGGCGCGCACTACACCTTC. Supplemented by reference TRBV9 and TRBJ1-2, the full variable domain reads DSGVTQTPKHLITATGQRVTLRCSPRSGDLSVYWYQQSLDQGLQFLIQYYNGEERAKGNILERFSAQQFPDLHSELNLSSLELGDSALYFCASSMAGAHYTFGSGTRLTVV.

This chain links TRBV10-3 with TRBJ2-1; D may be TRBD1 (5 bases). The germline gives CDR1 ENHRY, CDR2 SYGVKD. V dropped 2 bases and J dropped 0 bases, with 17 bases sitting between them. The CDR3 is 18 amino acids. The CDR3 coding sequence is TGTGCCATCAGTGAGGGACATAGAAGGTCGAGCTCCTACAATGAGCAGTTCTTC. Its translation: CAISEGHRRSSSYNEQFF.

This rearrangement joins TRBV5-6 to TRBJ2-7; 11 nucleotides match TRBD2. Germline-derived CDR1 and CDR2 are SGHDT and YYEEEE. V lost 4 bases to trimming and J lost 3 bases; unmatched junction nucleotides: 12. The CDR3 extends over 17 amino acids. The CDR3 region is CASSQESGLAGFYEQYF. The CDR3 DNA sequence: TGTGCCAGCAGCCAGGAATCCGGACTAGCGGGTTTCTACGAGCAGTACTTC.

This clone was recorded a few times. This chain's CDR3 is CASSQDLGTGLWTQYF. The CDR3 DNA reads TGCGCCAGCAGCCAAGATTTGGGGACAGGGCTTTGGACCCAGTACTTC. The chain employs TRBV4-1 and TRBJ2-5, with TRBD1 matching 9 bases. Germline CDR1 MGHRA, CDR2 YSYEKL. Unmatched junction bases numbered 9, after V lost 0 bases and J lost 7 bases. The CDR3 runs 16 residues.

The J gene is TRBJ2-7, the V gene TRBV28, with TRBD1 matching over 7 bases. The CDR3 sequence is 13 residues long. The germline CDR1 and CDR2 sequences are MDHEN and SYDVKM. J gave up 6 bases and V 3 bases, and 5 bases lay outside the gene matches. CDR3 loop: CASSFLAGGEQYF. CDR3 DNA: TGTGCCAGCAGTTTCCTGGCAGGGGGCGAGCAGTACTTC.

The chain couples TRBV28 to TRBJ2-1, with a possible D match to TRBD2 (5 bases). CDR3 size: 15 residues. The V and J ends lost 5 bases and 5 bases respectively, with 16 bases between them. Germline assignment: CDR1 MDHEN and CDR2 SYDVKM. The CDR3 sequence is CASSPSNGLNNEQFF. Written as DNA, the CDR3 is TGTGCCAGCAGTCCGTCGAACGGACTCAACAATGAGCAGTTCTTC.

The chain recombines TRBV7-8 with TRBJ2-3; 7 positions match TRBD2. Looked up from germline, CDR1 is SGHVS and CDR2 is FQNEAQ. The CDR3 covers 15 residues. The V and J ends lost 8 bases and 0 bases, in that order; junction bases with no gene match: 8. The CDR3 protein is CASFHGTISTDTQYF. CDR3 nucleotides: TGTGCCAGCTTCCATGGGACTATTAGCACAGATACGCAGTATTTT.

This clone has a single count. The chain uses TRBV4-1 and TRBJ1-4; 11 bases are a match to TRBD1. Germline V CDR1 and CDR2: MGHRA, YSYEKL. V shed 2 bases and J 8 bases; nucleotides not matched to a gene: 4. This CDR3 has 15 amino acids. CDR3 coding DNA: TGCGCCAGCAGCCAATGGGGGACAGGGGGGGAAAAACTGTTTTTT. Its protein is CASSQWGTGGEKLFF.

The chain carries TRBV7-9 and TRBJ2-5; 7 bases match TRBD1. TRBJ2-7 explains the end of the DNA better; the J call may be wrong. The CDR3 runs to 14 residues. The germline CDR1 and CDR2 sequences are SEHNR and FQNEAQ (reference sequence). The CDR3 is CASGVGQNIYEQYF. CDR3 DNA: TGTGCCAGCGGGGTGGGACAGAACATCTACGAGCAGTACTTC.